These 30 T cell receptor beta chains came from one sample sequenced in a study of T cell responses to AZD1222 COVID-19 vaccine. Assay: immunoSEQ multiplex PCR; the TCRdb copy retains only in-frame clones and omits some. There are approximately 31,000 clones in the sample; around 87% occur only once, and around 13% lies in the top ten. The sample was peripheral blood, taken 28 days after the second AZD1222 dose. These receptors were obtained from an adult who received the AZD1222 COVID-19 vaccine.

This clone appeared a single time. This chain joins TRBV30 and TRBJ2-5; TRBD2 might be the D (7 bases). Germline V gene lookup returns CDR1 GTSNPN and CDR2 SVGIG (reference sequence). Deletions cut 0 bases from V and 5 bases from J, with 13 bases between. This CDR3 is 14 amino acids long. The CDR3 nucleotides are TGTGCCTGGAGTGTACGGGGGGCTAGTGAGACCCAGTACTTC. Its translation is CAWSVRGASETQYF.

The J gene is TRBJ2-3, the V gene TRBV19; no clear D gene. V gave up 5 bases and J gave up 4 bases, with 10 bases separating them. Germline CDR1 is LNHDA and CDR2 is SQIVND (reference sequence). The length of the CDR3 is 13 residues. The CDR3, as DNA: TGTGCCAGTAGTCCGGTAGACGCAGATACGCAGTATTTT. Amino acid sequence: CASSPVDADTQYF.

The V gene is TRBV7-2, the J gene TRBJ2-7; D unclear. Trimming took 1 base from V and 1 from J, leaving 8 bases between them. The CDR3 spans 14 residues. Germline CDR1 is SGHTA and CDR2 is FQGNSA. DNA for the CDR3: TGTGCCAGCAGCTTAGATTGGGGATCCTACGAGCAGTACTTC. Translated, it gives CASSLDWGSYEQYF. Full variable domain (outside the CDR3, taken from reference TRBV7-2 and TRBJ2-7): GAGVSQSPSNKVTEKGKDVELRCDPISGHTALYWYRQSLGQGLEFLIYFQGNSAPDKSGLPSDRFSAERTGGSVSTLTIQRTQQEDSAVYLCASSLDWGSYEQYFGPGTRLTVT.

This clone is a singleton in its sample. The chain employs TRBV5-5 and TRBJ1-6; 10 positions agree with TRBD1. Germline CDR1 and CDR2: SGHKS and YYEKEE (reference sequence). This CDR3 is 15 amino acids long. The V gene end was trimmed by 2 bases and the J gene end by 7 bases; junction bases not matched to a gene: 3. The CDR3 bases are TGTGCCAGCAGCTTCGCGGGACAGGGGAATTCACCCCTCCACTTT. Translating gives CASSFAGQGNSPLHF.

This clone occurred once. In DNA form, the CDR3 reads TGTGCCAGCAGTGAAGCGGCAGGGAACAATTCACCCCTCCACTTT. It codes for CASSEAAGNNSPLHF. This rearrangement joins TRBV6-1 to TRBJ1-6, with a possible D match to TRBD1 (5 bases). CDR1 is MNHNS and CDR2 is SASEGT in the germline V gene. This CDR3 spans 15 amino acids. Trimming removed 0 bases from V and 7 bases from J, with 10 bases in between.

This chain connects TRBV14 to TRBJ1-3; D remains ambiguous. The CDR3 has 14 amino acids. Germline values: CDR1 SGHDN, CDR2 FVKESK. V lost 4 bases and J lost 0, with 7 bases in between. The CDR3 is CASSPFYSGNTIYF. The CDR3 DNA is TGTGCCAGCAGCCCGTTCTACTCTGGAAACACCATATATTTT.

This chain links TRBV6-5 with TRBJ2-7, with D perhaps given as TRBD1 or TRBD2 (6 bases each). The CDR3 is made up of 12 amino acids. Germline CDR1 reads MNHEY; CDR2 reads SVGAGI. The V and J ends lost 8 bases and 5 bases respectively, with 13 bases between them. CDR3 region: CASATRGDEQYF. The CDR3 DNA follows: TGTGCCAGCGCAACGAGGGGGGACGAGCAGTACTTC.

This chain joins TRBV5-8 and TRBJ1-1; TRBD1 is a possible D gene (5 bases). V was trimmed by 6 bases and J by 11 bases, leaving 26 bases between them. The germline V gene has CDR1 SGHTS and CDR2 YDEGEE. The CDR3 contains 15 residues. This CDR3 is CASTLPLSGTLGAFF. The DNA of the CDR3 is TGTGCCAGCACTCTACCACTCTCCGGGACCCTTGGGGCTTTCTTT.

V gene TRBV7-2 combines with J gene TRBJ1-5; the D is unclear. Germline V gene data show CDR1 as SGHTA and CDR2 as FQGNSA. The CDR3 has 12 amino acids. V was shortened by 2 bases and J by 6 bases, with 5 bases between the two germline ends. The CDR3 DNA sequence: TGTGCCAGCAGCTTATCATTTCAGCCCCAGCATTTT. This translates into CASSLSFQPQHF.

The chain combines TRBV28 with TRBJ2-6, with D perhaps matching TRBD2 (5 bases). The V end was cut by 2 bases, the J end by 7 bases, with 12 bases between. The CDR3 runs to 15 residues. CDR1 is MDHEN, CDR2 SYDVKM, per germline. The chain's CDR3 is CASSLQAGGANVLTF. Here the CDR3 DNA reads TGTGCCAGCAGTTTACAGGCTGGAGGAGCCAACGTCCTGACTTTC.

This clone was recorded a few times. The chain has TRBV28 and TRBJ1-5, with D unclear. Germline V lookup: CDR1 MDHEN, CDR2 SYDVKM. V lost 6 bases, J lost 1 base, and 7 bases lay in between. The CDR3 totals 13 residues. The CDR3 nucleotides read TGTGCCAGCAGCCCCACAAGCAATCAGCCCCAGCATTTT. Amino acids: CASSPTSNQPQHF.

This sequence joins TRBV2 and TRBJ2-1; D is uncertain. Germline loops: CDR1 SNHLY, CDR2 FYNNEI. The V and J ends lost 7 bases and 1 base respectively, with 17 bases between them. The CDR3 extends over 16 amino acids. The CDR3 nucleotides read TGTGCCAGCATGCCCACCGCGCTTTTGTCCTACAATGAGCAGTTCTTC. It translates to CASMPTALLSYNEQFF. The entire variable domain, with the rest obtained from reference TRBV2 and TRBJ2-1, is as follows: EPEVTQTPSHQVTQMGQEVILRCVPISNHLYFYWYRQILGQKVEFLVSFYNNEISEKSEIFDDQFSVERPDGSNFTLKIRSTKLEDSAMYFCASMPTALLSYNEQFFGPGTRLTVL.

This clone occurred once. V usage is TRBV7-9 and J usage is TRBJ1-5; D ambiguous. The CDR3 consists of 13 residues. V lost 2 bases and J 4 bases, leaving 6 bases between the germline ends. The V gene's germline CDR1 is SEHNR and CDR2 FQNEAQ (reference sequence). The CDR3 coding sequence is TGTGCCAGCAGCTTAAATCCGAATCAGCCCCAGCATTTT. Protein product: CASSLNPNQPQHF.

This clone was detected once. The genes are TRBV7-8 and TRBJ1-2, with D unresolved. The CDR3 totals 14 residues. V was clipped by 0 bases and J by 4 bases, with 9 bases between them. The germline V gene encodes CDR1 SGHVS and CDR2 FQNEAQ. The CDR3 sequence: CASSLAEGIYGYTF. The CDR3 bases are TGTGCCAGCAGCTTAGCGGAAGGGATCTATGGCTACACCTTC.

This chain joins TRBV7-8 and TRBJ2-7; tentative D call: TRBD1 (6 bases). In germline, CDR1 is SGHVS, CDR2 FQNEAQ. This CDR3 region has 13 residues. Trimming took 4 bases from V and 4 from J, leaving 11 bases between them. CDR3 region: CASSSGQTYEQYF. DNA of the CDR3: TGTGCCAGCAGCTCCGGACAGACTTACGAGCAGTACTTC. The variable domain in full, with the rest retrieved from reference TRBV7-8 and TRBJ2-7, is GAGVSQSPRYKVAKRGQDVALRCDPISGHVSLFWYQQALGQGPEFLTYFQNEAQLDKSGLPSDRFFAERPEGSVSTLKIQRTQQEDSAVYLCASSSGQTYEQYFGPGTRLTVT.

The rearrangement joins TRBV9 to TRBJ2-7; either TRBD1 or TRBD2 may supply D (5 bases each). The V gene lost 1 base and the J gene lost 4 bases, with 9 bases spanning the gap. This CDR3 has 13 residues. Germline V gives CDR1 SGDLS, CDR2 YYNGEE. CDR3 amino acids: CASSVRDGYEQYF. As DNA, the CDR3 is TGTGCCAGCAGCGTACGGGACGGGTACGAGCAGTACTTC.

The chain couples TRBV6-6 to TRBJ2-4; 8 nucleotides agree with TRBD2. CDR1 and CDR2 (germline): MNHNY, SVGAGI (reference sequence). The CDR3 sequence is 15 residues long. Unmatched junction bases numbered 12, after V lost 6 bases and J lost 8 bases. The CDR3 coding sequence is TGTGCCAGCAGACCGTCCGGAGCGGGGGCGGACATTCAGTACTTC. Translating gives CASRPSGAGADIQYF.

The genes are TRBV18 and TRBJ2-1; D is ambiguous. The CDR3 length is 12 residues. Trimming cost V 3 bases and J 10 bases, with 10 bases left between them. Germline CDR1 reads KGHSH; CDR2 reads LQKENI. CDR3 DNA: TGTGCCAGCTCACCGGTACACGGGGAGCAGTTCTTC. Residues: CASSPVHGEQFF.

V is TRBV5-1 and J is TRBJ1-4; no firm D call. V was cut by 2 bases and J by 4 bases, with 9 bases left in between. Germline V gene lookup returns CDR1 SGHRS and CDR2 YFSETQ. CDR3 size: 14 residues. In DNA form, the CDR3 reads TGCGCCAGCAGCTTAACGGCGGGTAATGAAAAACTGTTTTTT. This encodes CASSLTAGNEKLFF. Based on the CDR3 plus reference TRBV5-1 and TRBJ1-4, the full variable domain is KAGVTQTPRYLIKTRGQQVTLSCSPISGHRSVSWYQQTPGQGLQFLFEYFSETQRNKGNFPGRFSGRQFSNSRSEMNVSTLELGDSALYLCASSLTAGNEKLFFGSGTQLSVL.

J is TRBJ2-2 and V is TRBV7-2; D remains unclear. The germline V gene encodes CDR1 SGHTA and CDR2 FQGNSA. The V end was cut by 5 bases, the J end by 3 bases, with 4 bases between. The CDR3 runs to 12 residues. CDR3 nucleotides: TGTGCCAGCAGCGAAGACACCGGGGAGCTGTTTTTT. It specifies CASSEDTGELFF.

This chain uses TRBV7-3 with TRBJ2-1; 8 bases agree with TRBD2. The V gene end was trimmed by 4 bases and the J gene end by 7 bases; junction bases not matched to a gene: 6. The germline CDR1 and CDR2 sequences are SGHTA and FQGTGA. This CDR3 spans 14 amino acids. Written as DNA, the CDR3 is TGTGCCAGCAGCTCCACGGGGGGGCCGAATGAGCAGTTCTTC. Protein product: CASSSTGGPNEQFF.

The V gene is TRBV6-2 or TRBV6-3, the J gene TRBJ1-6; D is unclear. Trimming took off 2 bases at V and 8 bases at J, with 4 bases between the two ends. From germline, CDR1 is MNHEY and CDR2 SVGEGT. The CDR3 runs to 12 residues. CDR3 amino acids: CASSYKYSPLHF. DNA for the CDR3: TGTGCCAGCAGTTACAAGTATTCACCCCTCCACTTT.

J is TRBJ1-5 and V is TRBV28; 7 bases fit TRBD1. Unmatched junction bases numbered 3, after V lost 5 bases and J lost 5 bases. The length of the CDR3 is 13 residues. Germline-derived CDR1 and CDR2 are MDHEN and SYDVKM. CDR3 in amino acids: CASSTTGHQPQHF. As DNA, the CDR3 is TGTGCCAGCAGTACGACAGGGCATCAGCCCCAGCATTTT.

The V call is TRBV9, the J call TRBJ1-2, with 10 positions matching TRBD1. The CDR3 length is 16 residues. The trim removed 4 bases at V and 7 bases at J, leaving 13 bases unmatched. Germline CDR1 is SGDLS and CDR2 is YYNGEE. The CDR3 reads CASSLEGFRDRGGYTF. The CDR3 nucleotides are TGTGCCAGCAGCCTTGAGGGGTTCCGGGACAGGGGTGGCTACACCTTC.

The chain carries TRBV5-1 and TRBJ1-1; D unclear. Trimming pared 4 bases from V and 2 bases from J, leaving 15 bases between. The CDR3 runs to 15 residues. Germline CDR1 and CDR2: SGHRS and YFSETQ. In nucleotides, the CDR3 is TGCGCCAGCAGCCAGTTTTCTTTTTCAAACACTGAAGCTTTCTTT. This codes for CASSQFSFSNTEAFF.

The chain employs TRBV19 and TRBJ2-3; 8 bases map to TRBD1. The ends lost 7 bases at V and 2 bases at J; junction bases unmatched: 8. Germline assignment: CDR1 LNHDA and CDR2 SQIVND (reference sequence). The CDR3 covers 15 residues. The CDR3 coding sequence is TGTGCCAGTACCTCGACAGGGGTGGCCACAGATACGCAGTATTTT. This gives the protein CASTSTGVATDTQYF.

The V gene is TRBV7-9, the J gene TRBJ1-2, with unresolved D. V gave up 3 bases and J gave up 8 bases, with 13 bases separating them. This CDR3 comprises 13 residues. Germline CDR1 and CDR2: SEHNR and FQNEAQ (reference sequence). The DNA of the CDR3 is TGTGCCAGCAGCTTTGAGCGACAAGGAGGCTACACCTTC. Amino acid sequence: CASSFERQGGYTF.

This clone was picked up a small number of times. The chain uses TRBV27 and TRBJ1-2; D unclear. CDR1 and CDR2 from the germline V gene are MNHEY and SMNVEV (reference sequence). Trimming removed 8 bases at V and 8 bases at J, with 12 bases between. The CDR3 extends over 11 amino acids. The chain's CDR3 is CASGQGGGYTF. CDR3 nucleotides: TGTGCCAGCGGTCAAGGTGGGGGCTACACCTTC.

The chain is built from TRBV27 and TRBJ1-5; a weak D match, TRBD1 (5 bases). V was cut by 7 bases and J by 2 bases, with 15 bases left in between. The CDR3 is 15 amino acids. Per germline, CDR1 MNHEY and CDR2 SMNVEV (reference sequence). This CDR3 is CASTFTGLGNQPQHF. In nucleotides, the CDR3 is TGTGCCAGCACCTTCACGGGACTAGGCAATCAGCCCCAGCATTTT.

This chain links TRBV2 with TRBJ2-2; D is perhaps TRBD1 (6 bases). V lost 7 bases, J lost 6 bases, and 15 bases lay in between. CDR1 and CDR2 (germline): SNHLY, FYNNEI. The CDR3 consists of 14 residues. The CDR3: CASKANGGPGELFF. CDR3 nucleotides: TGTGCCAGCAAAGCTAATGGGGGCCCCGGGGAGCTGTTTTTT.